This is a list of T cell receptor beta chains from one sample in a study of T cells in localized non-small cell lung cancer. Only in-frame clones appear in the TCRdb table, and some are missing; sequencing was by immunoSEQ multiplex PCR. The data contain about 33,000 clones, approximately 87% of them seen just once; the ten biggest clones take up around 4.1%. This material consisted of peripheral blood, taken before any cancer treatment. The receptors originated from a man aged 40-75 years with stage I lung adenocarcinoma. Each CDR3 is given with its conserved first and last residue. D genes are given only for firm matches. A clone size is listed for some rows: how often the clone was seen (once, few, many), or a class if it is expanded.

TRBD1	-	TRBV29-1	16	TRBJ2-3	TGCAGCGTTGAAGCCTTACAGGGGAAGAAATCAGATACGCAGTATTTT	CSVEALQGKKSDTQYF
-	-	TRBV11-2	17	TRBJ2-7	TGTGCCAGCAGCTTAGTATGGCCGGGAAGGTCCGGAGGCGAGCAGTACTTC	CASSLVWPGRSGGEQYF
-	few	TRBV7-2	12	TRBJ1-1	TGTGCCAGCAGCTTAGTGACCTCAGAAGCTTTCTTT	CASSLVTSEAFF
TRBD1	-	TRBV10-3	17	TRBJ2-7	TGTGCCATCAGTATGACCCCCGGGACAGCGAGCTCCTACGAGCAGTACTTC	CAISMTPGTASSYEQYF
-	-	TRBV19	14	TRBJ1-5	TGTGCCAGTAGTAACAGGGAAGGCAATCAGCCCCAGCATTTT	CASSNREGNQPQHF
TRBD1	-	TRBV27	13	TRBJ1-1	TGTGCCAGCTCGACAGGGTCGGACACTGAAGCTTTCTTT	CASSTGSDTEAFF
-	once	TRBV29-1	17	TRBJ2-5	TGCAGCGTTGAACGGGGTGGGGGGCCCACTCCGTTTGGGACCCAGTACTTC	CSVERGGGPTPFGTQYF
-	-	TRBV6-6	15	TRBJ2-7	TGTGCCAGCGAAAACAGGGTTAGTCGCCCCCGGGAGCAGTACTTC	CASENRVSRPREQYF
TRBD1	-	TRBV5-6	13	TRBJ1-2	TGTGCCAGCAGCGGACAGGGGGCGCATGGCTACACCTTC	CASSGQGAHGYTF
-	-	TRBV18	15	TRBJ1-1	TGTGCCAGCTCAGCCGGGGCCCTGCGGGGCACTGAAGCTTTCTTT	CASSAGALRGTEAFF
TRBD2	-	TRBV9	16	TRBJ2-2	TGTGCCAGCAGCGTAACTAGCGGGGGTGACACCGGGGAGCTGTTTTTT	CASSVTSGGDTGELFF
-	few	TRBV5-1	16	TRBJ1-2	TGCGCCAGCAGCTTATGGTTCAGGCCAATTAACTATGGCTACACCTTC	CASSLWFRPINYGYTF
TRBD1	-	TRBV30	14	TRBJ2-2	TGTGCCGCAAGAGGGGACAGGGCCACCGGGGAGCTGTTTTTT	CAARGDRATGELFF